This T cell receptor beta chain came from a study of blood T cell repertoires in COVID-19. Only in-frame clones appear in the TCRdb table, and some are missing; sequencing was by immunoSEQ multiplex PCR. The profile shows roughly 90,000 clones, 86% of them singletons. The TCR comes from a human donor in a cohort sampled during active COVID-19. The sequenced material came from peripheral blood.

In DNA form, the CDR3 reads TGTGCCAGCAGCTCCCGCGGCGGGGGGACGGGTACTGAAGCTTTCTTT. Translated, it gives CASSSRGGGTGTEAFF. The gene calls are TRBV7-2 and TRBJ1-1; the D gene is possibly TRBD1 (5 bases). The germline V gene encodes CDR1 SGHTA and CDR2 FQGNSA. The CDR3 length is 16 residues. V was cut by 4 bases and J by 5 bases, with 20 bases left in between.